A selection of T cell receptor beta chains follows, all from one sample in a study of T cells in Graves' hyperthyroidism and ophthalmopathy. TCRdb fed the multiplex PCR reads into MiXCR, producing one record per CDR3 protein. Of a few hundred thousand distinct CDR3 sequences detected, about 15% appear once; the ten largest clones hold around 7.8%. Source material: blood. These receptor sequences come from a woman aged 25 to 45 with Graves' hyperthyroidism. The CDR3 runs from the conserved cysteine through the conserved F or W. Rows give clone size only sometimes, using once, few, many, or a class for an expanded clone.

many | TRBJ1-5 | TRBV30 | CAWDGGGQPQHF
. | TRBJ1-4 | TRBV19 | CASSRLPRWDEKLFF
few | TRBJ2-2 | TRBV27 | CASTRSRDTGELFF
few | TRBJ1-6 | TRBV2 | CASSWDSPPRDNSPLHF
many | TRBJ2-7 | TRBV12-3/TRBV12-4 | CASSLRSGGYYEQYF
many | TRBJ2-1 | TRBV12-3/TRBV12-4 | CASSLRTSGNNEQFF
few | TRBJ2-5 | TRBV2 | CASSVAGGPPGETQYF
few | TRBJ1-5 | TRBV19 | CASSIPPPGNQPQHF
many | TRBJ1-6 | TRBV3-1 | CASSQGRGNSPLHF
many | TRBJ2-1 | TRBV5-6 | CASSLRSSGSAYNEQFF
. | TRBJ2-7 | TRBV11-3 | CASSSSGTYEQYF
many | TRBJ2-1 | TRBV27 | CASSLYVGGRGNEQFF
many | TRBJ2-3 | TRBV27 | CASSSHITDTQYF
. | TRBJ2-1 | TRBV20-1 | CSARGTRSNEQFF
many | TRBJ2-4 | TRBV11-3 | CASSLRTENIQYF
few | TRBJ1-2 | TRBV11-1 | CASSYTTDYGYTF
many | TRBJ2-2 | TRBV6-2/TRBV6-3 | CASSYSLTGELFF
. | TRBJ1-1 | TRBV6-1 | CASNSPVGGPNTEAFF
many | TRBJ2-7 | TRBV11-2 | CASTVGRWTYEQYF
many | TRBJ2-7 | TRBV7-3 | CASSNSTSYEQYF
. | TRBJ2-1 | TRBV5-4 | CASSFPRAGNEQFF
. | TRBJ1-1 | TRBV10-2 | CASSDPEPTGGAGAFF
. | TRBJ2-3 | TRBV7-2 | CASKIRDFPIADTQYF
many | TRBJ1-6 | TRBV28 | CASSSLTGGWAPLHF
. | TRBJ2-1 | TRBV19 | CASKRSGGSGEQFF
many | TRBJ1-1 | TRBV2 | CASSGTDREGTEAFF
few | TRBJ2-3 | TRBV20-1 | CSAQKDGTSTDTQYF
many | TRBJ2-1 | TRBV30 | CASTFLGGNNEQFF
many | TRBJ2-2 | TRBV12-3/TRBV12-4 | CAGSWGGGQANTGELFF
. | TRBJ2-3 | TRBV24-1 | CATSDIGAGGFSDTQYF
. | TRBJ1-2 | TRBV7-9 | CASSLARAGDGGYTF
. | TRBJ1-1 | TRBV3-1 | CASSQVYPGTEAFF
few | TRBJ2-5 | TRBV9 | CASSVEAAQETQYF
. | TRBJ1-1 | TRBV28 | CASSSPRVVGTEAFF
. | TRBJ2-3 | TRBV7-2 | CASSTGLAGMYF
. | TRBJ2-1 | TRBV15 | CATKGLSSYNEQFF
many | TRBJ2-7 | TRBV12-3/TRBV12-4 | CASSLLRTSGSEHEQYF
many | TRBJ2-1 | TRBV20-1 | CRGSLAENNEQFF
many | TRBJ2-2 | TRBV2 | CASSEVIGTSGRLTGELFF
few | TRBJ2-1 | TRBV20-1 | CSANRDRLYNEQFF
few | TRBJ2-5 | TRBV4-1 | CASSQEGQSETQYF